Detailed here is one TCR beta chain. Symptom resolution, clearance, or two negative PCRs marked the recovered donors of Cohort 3. This sample is drawn from a study of blood T cell repertoires in COVID-19. For the study at large: T cells, B-cell-depleted T cells, or PBMCs provided the cDNA or gDNA that served as material.

In the authors' workflow: From reference gene primer amplification, estimates of nucleated cell counts were derived. Only in-frame clones appear in the TCRdb table, and some are missing; sequencing was by immunoSEQ multiplex PCR. V, J and clone size were drawn from that table, and D and trimming were deduced from the DNA. This repertoire shows fewer than 350,000 clones, 85% found once; its top ten account for around 2.5%. With 4 bases removed from V and 0 bases from J, the gap between germline ends came to 13 bases. The germline gives CDR1 GTSNPN, CDR2 SVGIG (reference sequence). This CDR3 contains 14 residues.

The gene calls are TRBV30 and TRBJ2-7; TRBD1 might be the D (6 bases). This TCR was sampled from a woman aged 45-65 years who had recovered from COVID-19. The sequencing input was PBMCs or T cells enriched from blood (not recorded which). The CDR3 here is CAWNIPGHSYEQYF. The CDR3 DNA reads TGTGCCTGGAACATCCCGGGACACTCCTACGAGCAGTACTTC.